This TCR beta chain was obtained from a study of cytomegalovirus exposure and HLA in healthy donors. It was with 60 Vbeta and 13 Jbeta primers that the PCR ran. As originally analysed: A later analysis counted approximately 80 million unique TCR beta chains, some 12 million shared. Data came from immunoSEQ multiplex PCR; TCRdb stores just in-frame clones and leaves some out. The D gene and trimming were derived from the DNA, and the V and J assignments and clone size from that table. The sample carries roughly 150,000 clones, around two thirds recorded once. V was cut by 4 bases and J by 2 bases, with 8 bases left in between. The CDR3 is 14 residues long. CDR1 is MDHEN and CDR2 is SYDVKM in the germline V gene. Study results and caveats: Most likely, a cluster of highly shared sequence variants arose as a sequencing artifact. The study labeled fewer than 200 TCR beta chains cytomegalovirus-associated.

Concerning this clone itself: As yet, its antigen is unknown.

The rearrangement links TRBV28 to TRBJ1-4, with D possibly TRBD1 on 5 matching bases. The receptor was derived from a man aged 25 to 40 in good health and CMV-seropositive. The sample consisted of PBMCs. CDR3 loop: CASSSGGTNEKLFF. As DNA, the CDR3 is TGTGCCAGCAGTTCCGGGGGGACTAATGAAAAACTGTTTTTT.